This T cell receptor (beta chain) emerged from a study of blood T cell repertoires in COVID-19. Turning to the study itself: The samples span acute and convalescent COVID-19 from the United States, Italy and Spain.

The repertoire was sequenced with immunoSEQ multiplex PCR; TCRdb's copy has only in-frame clones and lacks some. The sample has some 150,000 clones, around 89% seen once; the top ten hold roughly 2.9%. Trimming removed 5 bases from V and 5 bases from J, with 16 bases in between. CDR1 is MNHNS, CDR2 SASEGT, per germline. This CDR3 spans 14 amino acids. Sequenced input: peripheral blood. V usage is TRBV6-1 and J usage is TRBJ2-7, with a tentative D call TRBD1 (6 bases). The sequence was collected from a man in his sixties with active or convalescent COVID-19. The CDR3 DNA is TGTGCCAGCAGTTCGCAACAGGGTGTAGACGAGCAGTACTTC. Protein sequence: CASSSQQGVDEQYF.